This T cell receptor (beta chain) was sequenced in a study of PD-1 blockade in classical Hodgkin lymphoma. Study-level findings and limits: Patients starting nivolumab less than 1 year after ASCT had lower diversity and were excluded from later analyses. A reduction in baseline TCR diversity was reportedly seen in newly diagnosed patients relative to healthy donors.

V lost 3 bases, J lost 7 bases, and 7 bases lay in between. CDR3 size: 13 residues. Germline loops: CDR1 MDHEN, CDR2 SYDVKM. Only in-frame clones appear in the TCRdb table, and some are missing; sequencing was by immunoSEQ multiplex PCR. Of around 15,000 clones in the sample, over 80% were seen once. Each of the patients experienced relapse following autologous stem cell transplantation, and their brentuximab vedotin exposure differed. Best response was recorded as complete response, partial response or progressive disease. This clone is deemed medium-sized. Its matching antigen is unknown. The sample here was peripheral blood mononuclear cells (PBMCs), taken before the second cycle of nivolumab. This sequence originates from a human donor with classical Hodgkin lymphoma. The V gene is TRBV28, the J gene TRBJ2-6; D is undetermined. In DNA, the CDR3 is TGTGCCAGCAGTTTTAGGGCAGCCAACGTCCTGACTTTC. Encoded protein: CASSFRAANVLTF.